The entry below describes one T cell receptor beta chain. The junction differs from germline at one of its ends, possibly a read error. The data originate from a study of T cell changes during pregnancy in multiple sclerosis. Germline V gives CDR1 SSHAT, CDR2 FNYEAQ (reference sequence). CDR3 size: 16 residues. Sequencing was performed with immunoSEQ multiplex PCR; in TCRdb, only in-frame clones are kept and a portion is missing. Among over 70,000 clones listed, 85% to 95% were seen once. The V call is TRBV7-7, the J call TRBJ1-6; D might be TRBD1 (6 bases). Source: peripheral blood, taken in the third trimester of pregnancy. The sequence came from a female donor in good health, enrolled as a control in a pregnancy study. Here the CDR3 DNA reads TGTGCTAGCAGCTTATCAGGGGTTTCCTATAATTCACCCCTCCACTTT. The encoded protein is CASSLSGVSYNSPLHF.